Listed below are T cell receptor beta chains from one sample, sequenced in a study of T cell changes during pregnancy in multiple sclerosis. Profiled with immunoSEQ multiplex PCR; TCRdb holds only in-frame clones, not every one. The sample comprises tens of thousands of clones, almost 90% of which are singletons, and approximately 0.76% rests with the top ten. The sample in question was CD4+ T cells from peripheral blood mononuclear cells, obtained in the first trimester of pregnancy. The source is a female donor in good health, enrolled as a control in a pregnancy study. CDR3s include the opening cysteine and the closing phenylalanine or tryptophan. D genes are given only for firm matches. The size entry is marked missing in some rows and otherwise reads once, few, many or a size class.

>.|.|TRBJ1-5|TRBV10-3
TGTGCCATCAGTTCAGACAGAAATAGCAATCAGCCCCAGCATTTT
CAISSDRNSNQPQHF
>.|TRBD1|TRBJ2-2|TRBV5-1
TGCGCCAGCAGGCAAAAAGTGGGACAGGGGCCAACAGTGGCCGGGGAGCTGTTTTTT
CASRQKVGQGPTVAGELFF
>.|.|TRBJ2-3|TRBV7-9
TGTGCCAGCAGCTTAGACAACCCAGATACGCAGTATTTT
CASSLDNPDTQYF
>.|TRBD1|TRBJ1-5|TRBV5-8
TGTGCCAGCAGCTGGGGACAGTCTCGGTATAGCAATCAGCCCCAGCATTTT
CASSWGQSRYSNQPQHF
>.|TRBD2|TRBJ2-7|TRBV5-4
TGTGCCAGCAGCCCGGGACTAGCTTACGAGCAGTACTTC
CASSPGLAYEQYF
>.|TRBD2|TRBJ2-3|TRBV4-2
TGTGCCAGCAGCCAAGATTTTAGCGGGGGGGGCGCAGATACGCAGTATTTT
CASSQDFSGGGADTQYF
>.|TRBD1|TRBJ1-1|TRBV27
TGTGCCAGCGGAGACAGGGGTCATGAAGCTTTCTTT
CASGDRGHEAFF
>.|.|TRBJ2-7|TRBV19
TGTGCCAGTAGTATAGTTTCGGTCAACTACGAGCAGTACTTC
CASSIVSVNYEQYF
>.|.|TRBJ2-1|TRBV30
TGTGCCTGGGGAACCGGGACATCGGCCTTCAATGAGCAGTTCTTC
CAWGTGTSAFNEQFF
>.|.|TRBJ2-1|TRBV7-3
TGTGCCAGCGGTCCTAACGTCTACAATGAGCAGTTCTTC
CASGPNVYNEQFF
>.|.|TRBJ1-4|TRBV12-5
TGTGCTAGTGGTTTGCAATTGGGCAGGCCAGCAACTAATGAAAAACTGTTTTTT
CASGLQLGRPATNEKLFF
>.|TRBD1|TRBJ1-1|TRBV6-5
TGTGCCAGCACCCTGCCAGGGGGCACTGAAGCTTTCTTT
CASTLPGGTEAFF
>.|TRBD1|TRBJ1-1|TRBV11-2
TGTGCCAGCAGCTTCAGGGGGCTCGGGAACACTGAAGCTTTCTTT
CASSFRGLGNTEAFF
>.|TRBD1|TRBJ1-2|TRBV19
TGTGCCAGTAGTACTACAGGGGTAGTTGGTGGCTACACCTTC
CASSTTGVVGGYTF
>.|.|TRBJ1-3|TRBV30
TGTGCCTGGGGGACTTCTGGAAACACCATATATTTT
CAWGTSGNTIYF
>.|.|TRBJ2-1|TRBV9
TGTGCCAGCAGCGTAGAGGGCAGTGGGGGCTTGGGTGACCAGTTCTTC
CASSVEGSGGLGDQFF
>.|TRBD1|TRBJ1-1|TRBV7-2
TGTGCCAGCAGTTTCGACAGGGACACTGAAGCTTTCTTT
CASSFDRDTEAFF
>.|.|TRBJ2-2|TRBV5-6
TGTGCCAGCAGCCCCCTTGATATCCAGACCGGGGAGCTGTTTTTT
CASSPLDIQTGELFF
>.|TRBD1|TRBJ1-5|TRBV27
TGTGCCAGCAGTTTAGGGACAGGGAAAGGGAAAAGCAATCAGCCCCAGCATTTT
CASSLGTGKGKSNQPQHF
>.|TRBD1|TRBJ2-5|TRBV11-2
TGTGCCAGCAGCACCGGAACAGGGGGCGGGGAGACCCAGTACTTC
CASSTGTGGGETQYF
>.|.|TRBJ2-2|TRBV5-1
TGCGCCAGCAGCGCTCCACCCGGGACAACGAACACCGGGGAGCTGTTTTTT
CASSAPPGTTNTGELFF
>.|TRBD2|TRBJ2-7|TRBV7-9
TGTGCCAGCAGCCCCCAATCGCAAGCGGGGGGGTTCAACGAGCAGTACTTC
CASSPQSQAGGFNEQYF
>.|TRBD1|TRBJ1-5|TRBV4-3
TGCGCCAGCAGCCAAGAGATTCGACAGGGGTATCAGCCCCAGCATTTT
CASSQEIRQGYQPQHF
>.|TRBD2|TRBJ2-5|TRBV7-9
TGTGCCAGCAGCCCCCAGCGGGGGAGGCAAGAGACCCAGTACTTC
CASSPQRGRQETQYF
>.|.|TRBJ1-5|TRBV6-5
TGTGCCAGCAGTTACTCGGTCCCAGGACTAAATCAGCCCCAGCATTTT
CASSYSVPGLNQPQHF
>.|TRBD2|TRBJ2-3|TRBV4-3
TGCGCCAGCAGCCAAGTTGGACTAGCGGGGGGAGATACGCAGTATTTT
CASSQVGLAGGDTQYF
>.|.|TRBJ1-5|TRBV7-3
TGTGCCAGCAGCTCTACCGGCGGTCAGCCCCAGCATTTT
CASSSTGGQPQHF
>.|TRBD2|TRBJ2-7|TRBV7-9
TGTGCCAGCAGCTTAGCACTAGCGGGCTACGAGCAGTACTTC
CASSLALAGYEQYF
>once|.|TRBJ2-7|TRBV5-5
TGTGCCAGCAGCTTGGGTCAGGGGCGCTACGAGCAGTACTTC
CASSLGQGRYEQYF
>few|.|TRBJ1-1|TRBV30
TGTGCCTGGAGTACAGGGATGAACACTGAAGCTTTCTTT
CAWSTGMNTEAFF
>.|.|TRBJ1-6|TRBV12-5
TGTGCTAGTGGTTTGGTAAACGCGAGCTCCTATAATTCACCCCTCCACTTT
CASGLVNASSYNSPLHF
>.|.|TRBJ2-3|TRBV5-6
TGTGCCAGCAGCCCTCCACAGAAAAGCACAGATACGCAGTATTTT
CASSPPQKSTDTQYF
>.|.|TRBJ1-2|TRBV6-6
TGTGCCAGCAGTTACTCACCTGGACAGAACTATGGCTACACCTTC
CASSYSPGQNYGYTF
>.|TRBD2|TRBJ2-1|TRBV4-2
TGTGCCAGCAGCCAAGATTTGCGTCGGGGGGGCCGGGCGGAGCAGTTCTTC
CASSQDLRRGGRAEQFF
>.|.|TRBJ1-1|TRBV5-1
TGCGCCAGCAGCTTGGCTGGCAGTGGCATGAACACTGAAGCTTTCTTT
CASSLAGSGMNTEAFF
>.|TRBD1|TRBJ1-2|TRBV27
TGTGCCAGCAGTATCTCAGGGGGGTATGGCTACACCTTC
CASSISGGYGYTF
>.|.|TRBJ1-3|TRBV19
TGTGCCAGTACGTTTGGGACTTCCTCTGGAAACACCATATATTTT
CASTFGTSSGNTIYF
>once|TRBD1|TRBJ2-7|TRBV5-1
TGCGCCAGCAGCTTGGGACAGGGTACCCACGAGCAGTACTTC
CASSLGQGTHEQYF
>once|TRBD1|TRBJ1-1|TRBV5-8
TGTGCCAGCAGCTCGACAGGGAACGTGGACACTGAAGCTTTCTTT
CASSSTGNVDTEAFF
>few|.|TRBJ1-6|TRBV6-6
TGTGCCAGCAATGGGCAGCTCCGGAAATCGGATGTCCCCCTCCACTTT
CASNGQLRKSDVPLHF
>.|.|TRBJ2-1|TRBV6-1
TGTGCCAGCAGTGAAGAGGGGCGGGGGCCTCAGAATGAGCAGTTCTTC
CASSEEGRGPQNEQFF